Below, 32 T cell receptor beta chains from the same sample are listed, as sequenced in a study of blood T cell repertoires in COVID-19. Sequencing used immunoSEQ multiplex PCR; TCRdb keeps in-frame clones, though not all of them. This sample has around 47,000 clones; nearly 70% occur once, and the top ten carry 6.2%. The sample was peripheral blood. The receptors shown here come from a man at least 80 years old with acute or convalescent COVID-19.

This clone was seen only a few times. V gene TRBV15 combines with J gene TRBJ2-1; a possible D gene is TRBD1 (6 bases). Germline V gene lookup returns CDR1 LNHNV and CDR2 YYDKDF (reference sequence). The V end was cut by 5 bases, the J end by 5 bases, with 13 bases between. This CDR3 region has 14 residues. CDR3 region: CATSVPNRDNEQFF. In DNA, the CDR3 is TGTGCCACCAGCGTACCGAACAGGGACAATGAGCAGTTCTTC.

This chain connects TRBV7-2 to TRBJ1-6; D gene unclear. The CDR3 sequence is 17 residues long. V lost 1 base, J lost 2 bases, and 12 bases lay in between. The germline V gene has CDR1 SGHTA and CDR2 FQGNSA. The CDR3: CASSLGAGGPYNSPLHF. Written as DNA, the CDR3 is TGTGCCAGCAGCTTAGGGGCGGGAGGGCCCTATAATTCACCCCTCCACTTT.

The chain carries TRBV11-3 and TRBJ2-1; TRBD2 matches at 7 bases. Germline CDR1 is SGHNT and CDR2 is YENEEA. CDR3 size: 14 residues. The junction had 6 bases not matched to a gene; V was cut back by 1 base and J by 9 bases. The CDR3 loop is CASSLGAGVTEQFF. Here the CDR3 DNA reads TGTGCCAGCAGCTTAGGGGCGGGAGTGACTGAGCAGTTCTTC.

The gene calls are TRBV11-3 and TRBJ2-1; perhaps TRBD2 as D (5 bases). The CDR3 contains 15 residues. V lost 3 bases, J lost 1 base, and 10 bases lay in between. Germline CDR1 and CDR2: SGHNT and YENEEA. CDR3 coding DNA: TGTGCCAGCAGCTTTATCGGGGTATCCTACAATGAGCAGTTCTTC. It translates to CASSFIGVSYNEQFF.

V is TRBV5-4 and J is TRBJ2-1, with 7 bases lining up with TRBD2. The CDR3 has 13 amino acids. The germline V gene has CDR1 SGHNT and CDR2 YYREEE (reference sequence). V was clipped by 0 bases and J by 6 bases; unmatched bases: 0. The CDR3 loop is CASSLAGGNEQFF. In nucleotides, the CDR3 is TGTGCCAGCAGCTTGGCGGGAGGCAATGAGCAGTTCTTC.

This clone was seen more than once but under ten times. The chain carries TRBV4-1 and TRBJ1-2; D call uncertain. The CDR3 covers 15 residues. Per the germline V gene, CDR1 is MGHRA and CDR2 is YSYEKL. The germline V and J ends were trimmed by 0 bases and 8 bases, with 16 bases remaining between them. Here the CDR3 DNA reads TGCGCCAGCAGCCAAGATAAAGAGCGGCGTGGGGGCTACACCTTC. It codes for CASSQDKERRGGYTF.

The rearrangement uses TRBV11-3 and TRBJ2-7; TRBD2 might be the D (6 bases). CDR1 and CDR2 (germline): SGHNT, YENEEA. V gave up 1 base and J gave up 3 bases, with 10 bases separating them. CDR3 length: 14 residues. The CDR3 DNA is TGTGCCAGCAGCTTAGTGGCGGGGAGCTACGAGCAGTACTTC. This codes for CASSLVAGSYEQYF.

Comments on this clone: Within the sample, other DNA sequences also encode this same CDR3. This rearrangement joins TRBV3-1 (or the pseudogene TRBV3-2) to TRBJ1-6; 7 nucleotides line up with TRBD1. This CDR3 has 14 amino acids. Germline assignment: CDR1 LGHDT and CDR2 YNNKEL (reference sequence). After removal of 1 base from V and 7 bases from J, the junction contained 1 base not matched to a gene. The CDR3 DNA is TGTGCCAGCAGCCAAGGGACAGGAAATTCACCCCTCCACTTT. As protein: CASSQGTGNSPLHF.

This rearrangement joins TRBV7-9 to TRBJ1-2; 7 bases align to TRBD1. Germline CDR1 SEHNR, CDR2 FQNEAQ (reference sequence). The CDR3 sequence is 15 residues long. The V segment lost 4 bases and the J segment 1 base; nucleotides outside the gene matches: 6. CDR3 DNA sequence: TGTGCCAGCAGCTCCATCAGGGACAGTAACTATGGCTACACCTTC. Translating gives CASSSIRDSNYGYTF.

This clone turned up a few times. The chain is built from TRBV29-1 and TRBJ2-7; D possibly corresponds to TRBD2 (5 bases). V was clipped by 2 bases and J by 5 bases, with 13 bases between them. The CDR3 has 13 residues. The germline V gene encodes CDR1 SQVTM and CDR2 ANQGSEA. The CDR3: CSVETGTVHEQYF. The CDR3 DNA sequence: TGCAGCGTTGAAACGGGAACTGTCCACGAGCAGTACTTC.

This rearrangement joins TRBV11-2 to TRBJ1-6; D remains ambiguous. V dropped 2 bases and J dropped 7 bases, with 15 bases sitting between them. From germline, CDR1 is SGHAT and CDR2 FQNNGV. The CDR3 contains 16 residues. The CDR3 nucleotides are TGTGCCAGCAGCTTAATGGGCGGGGTGGGGAATTCACCCCTCCACTTT. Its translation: CASSLMGGVGNSPLHF.

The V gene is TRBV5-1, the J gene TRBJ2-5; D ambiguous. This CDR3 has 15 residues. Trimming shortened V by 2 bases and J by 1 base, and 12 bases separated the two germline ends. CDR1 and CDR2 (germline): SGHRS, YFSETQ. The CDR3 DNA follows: TGCGCCAGCAGCTTATTGGTCGGTGGCCAAGAGACCCAGTACTTC. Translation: CASSLLVGGQETQYF. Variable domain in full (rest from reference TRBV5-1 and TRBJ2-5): KAGVTQTPRYLIKTRGQQVTLSCSPISGHRSVSWYQQTPGQGLQFLFEYFSETQRNKGNFPGRFSGRQFSNSRSEMNVSTLELGDSALYLCASSLLVGGQETQYFGPGTRLLVL.

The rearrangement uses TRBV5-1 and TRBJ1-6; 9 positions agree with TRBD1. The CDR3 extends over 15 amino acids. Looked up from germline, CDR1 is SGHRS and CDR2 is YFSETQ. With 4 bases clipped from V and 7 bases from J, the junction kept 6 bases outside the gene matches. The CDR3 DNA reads TGCGCCAGCAGCAGGGGACAGGGAGACAATTCACCCCTCCACTTT. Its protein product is CASSRGQGDNSPLHF.

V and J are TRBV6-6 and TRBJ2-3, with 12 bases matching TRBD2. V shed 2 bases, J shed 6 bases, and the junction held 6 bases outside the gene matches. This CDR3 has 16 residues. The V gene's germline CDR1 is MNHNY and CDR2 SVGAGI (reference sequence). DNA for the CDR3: TGTGCCAGCAGTTACAGGCCTAGCGGGAGGGTTGATACGCAGTATTTT. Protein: CASSYRPSGRVDTQYF.

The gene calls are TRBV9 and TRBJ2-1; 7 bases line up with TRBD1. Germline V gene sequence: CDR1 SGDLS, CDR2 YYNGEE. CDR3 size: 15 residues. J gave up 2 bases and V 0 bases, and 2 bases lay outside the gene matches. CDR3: CASSVDRGTYNEQFF. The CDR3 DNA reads TGTGCCAGCAGCGTAGACAGGGGTACCTACAATGAGCAGTTCTTC.

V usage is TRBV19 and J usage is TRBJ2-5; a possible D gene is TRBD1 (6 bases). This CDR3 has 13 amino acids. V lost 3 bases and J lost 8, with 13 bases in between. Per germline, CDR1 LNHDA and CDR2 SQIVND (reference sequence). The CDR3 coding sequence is TGTGCCAGTAGTATCCCCCAGGGGCTTACCCAGTACTTC. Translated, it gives CASSIPQGLTQYF.

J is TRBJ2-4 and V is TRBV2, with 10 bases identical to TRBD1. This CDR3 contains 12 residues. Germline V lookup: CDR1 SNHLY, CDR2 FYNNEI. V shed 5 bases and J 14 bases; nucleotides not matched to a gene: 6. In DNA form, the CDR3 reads TGTGCCAGCAGTCGAGGGGACAGGGGAGAGTACTTC. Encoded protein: CASSRGDRGEYF.

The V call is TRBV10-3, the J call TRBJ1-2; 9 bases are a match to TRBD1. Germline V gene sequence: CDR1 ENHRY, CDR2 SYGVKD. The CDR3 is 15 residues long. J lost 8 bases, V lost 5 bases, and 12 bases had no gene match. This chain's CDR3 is CAISPNDRGIQGYTF. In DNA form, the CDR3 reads TGTGCCATCAGTCCGAACGACAGGGGGATACAGGGCTACACCTTC.

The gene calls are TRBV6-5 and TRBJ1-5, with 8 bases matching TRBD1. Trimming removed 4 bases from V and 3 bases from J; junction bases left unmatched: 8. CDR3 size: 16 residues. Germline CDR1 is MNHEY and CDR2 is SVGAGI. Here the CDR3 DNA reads TGTGCCAGCAGTTCCTCGGGACAGGCGATCAATCAGCCCCAGCATTTT. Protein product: CASSSSGQAINQPQHF.

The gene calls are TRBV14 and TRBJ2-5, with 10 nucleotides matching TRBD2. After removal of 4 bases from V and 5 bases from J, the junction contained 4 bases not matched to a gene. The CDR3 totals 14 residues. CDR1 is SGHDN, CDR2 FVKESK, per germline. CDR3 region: CASSLSGRFETQYF. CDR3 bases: TGTGCCAGCAGCCTTAGCGGGAGGTTTGAGACCCAGTACTTC.

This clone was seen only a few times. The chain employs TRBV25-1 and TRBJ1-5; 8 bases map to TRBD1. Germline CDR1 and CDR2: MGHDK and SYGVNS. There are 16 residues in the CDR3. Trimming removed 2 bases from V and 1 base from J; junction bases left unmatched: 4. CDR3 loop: CASSEQGARSNQPQHF. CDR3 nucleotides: TGTGCCAGCAGTGAACAGGGGGCTAGGAGCAATCAGCCCCAGCATTTT.

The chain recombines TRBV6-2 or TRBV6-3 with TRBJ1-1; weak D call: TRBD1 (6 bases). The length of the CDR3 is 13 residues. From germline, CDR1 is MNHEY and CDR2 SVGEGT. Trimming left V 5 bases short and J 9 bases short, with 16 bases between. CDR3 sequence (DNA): TGTGCCAGCAGTCCCCTTCCGACAGGACAAGCTTTCTTT. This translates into CASSPLPTGQAFF.

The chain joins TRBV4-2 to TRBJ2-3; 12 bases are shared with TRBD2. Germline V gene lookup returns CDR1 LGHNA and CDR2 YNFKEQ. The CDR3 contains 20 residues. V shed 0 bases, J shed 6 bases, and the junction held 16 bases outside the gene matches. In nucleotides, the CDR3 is TGTGCCAGCAGCCAAGACGGTACTAGCGGGGGGCCAGGTTTCGAGGATACGCAGTATTTT. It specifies CASSQDGTSGGPGFEDTQYF.

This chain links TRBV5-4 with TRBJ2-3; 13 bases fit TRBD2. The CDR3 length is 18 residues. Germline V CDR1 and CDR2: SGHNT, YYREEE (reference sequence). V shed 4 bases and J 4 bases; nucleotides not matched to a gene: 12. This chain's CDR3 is CASSTGLAGAPGADTQYF. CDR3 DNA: TGTGCCAGCAGCACTGGACTAGCGGGAGCACCGGGGGCAGATACGCAGTATTTT.

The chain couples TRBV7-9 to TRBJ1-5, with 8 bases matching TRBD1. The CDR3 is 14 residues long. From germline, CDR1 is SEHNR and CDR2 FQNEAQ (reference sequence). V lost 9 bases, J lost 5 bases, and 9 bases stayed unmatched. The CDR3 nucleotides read TGTGCCAGTGCCGGGGCAGGGGGCCATCAGCCCCAGCATTTT. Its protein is CASAGAGGHQPQHF.

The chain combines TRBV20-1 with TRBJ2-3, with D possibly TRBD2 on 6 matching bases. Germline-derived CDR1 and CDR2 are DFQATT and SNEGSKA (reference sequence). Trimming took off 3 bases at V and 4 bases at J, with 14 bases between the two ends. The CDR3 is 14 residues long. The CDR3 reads CSASRSGYSDTQYF. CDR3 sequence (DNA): TGCAGTGCTAGTCGTAGCGGATACTCAGATACGCAGTATTTT.

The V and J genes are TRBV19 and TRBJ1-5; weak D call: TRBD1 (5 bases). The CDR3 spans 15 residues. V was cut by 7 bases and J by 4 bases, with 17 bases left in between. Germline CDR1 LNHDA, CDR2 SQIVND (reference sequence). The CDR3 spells CASTERGKLNQPQHF. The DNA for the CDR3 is TGTGCCAGTACCGAACGGGGGAAATTAAATCAGCCCCAGCATTTT.

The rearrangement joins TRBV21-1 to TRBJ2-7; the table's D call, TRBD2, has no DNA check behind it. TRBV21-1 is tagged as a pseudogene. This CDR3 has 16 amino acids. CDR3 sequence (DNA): TGTGCCAGCAGCATGAGGAGGCTCCTGATCCCCTACGAGCAGTACTTC. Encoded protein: CASSMRRLLIPYEQYF.

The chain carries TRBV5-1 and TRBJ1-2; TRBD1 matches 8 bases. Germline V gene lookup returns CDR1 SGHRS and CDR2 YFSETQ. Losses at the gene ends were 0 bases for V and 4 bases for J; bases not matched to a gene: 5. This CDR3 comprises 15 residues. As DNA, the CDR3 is TGCGCCAGCAGCTTGGCCGACAGGGGCCTCTATGGCTACACCTTC. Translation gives CASSLADRGLYGYTF.

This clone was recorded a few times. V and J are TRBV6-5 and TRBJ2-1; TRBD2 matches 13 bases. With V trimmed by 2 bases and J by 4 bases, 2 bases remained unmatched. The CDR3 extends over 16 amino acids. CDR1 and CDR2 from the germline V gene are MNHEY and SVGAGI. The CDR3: CASSYRLAGGYNEQFF. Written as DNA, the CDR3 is TGTGCCAGCAGTTACCGACTAGCGGGAGGTTACAATGAGCAGTTCTTC.

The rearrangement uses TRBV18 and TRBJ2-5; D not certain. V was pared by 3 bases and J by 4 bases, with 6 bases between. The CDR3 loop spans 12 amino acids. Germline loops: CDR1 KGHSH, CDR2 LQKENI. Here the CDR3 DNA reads TGTGCCAGCTCACCTACGGTAGAGACCCAGTACTTC. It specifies CASSPTVETQYF.

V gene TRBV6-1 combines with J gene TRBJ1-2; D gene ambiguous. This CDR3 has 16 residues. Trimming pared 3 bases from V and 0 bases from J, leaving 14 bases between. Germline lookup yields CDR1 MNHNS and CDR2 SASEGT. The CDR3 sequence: CASSEGQTDTNYGYTF. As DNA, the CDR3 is TGTGCCAGCAGTGAGGGTCAAACAGATACTAACTATGGCTACACCTTC.